This T cell receptor (beta chain) was identified in a study of shared clonotypes between healthy human individuals. Study outcomes and limitations: Specimens sampled were limited to blood, with tissue repertoires likely differing.

Trimming removed 1 base from V and 1 base from J; junction bases left unmatched: 10. The CDR3 sequence is 17 residues long. Germline-derived CDR1 and CDR2 are SGHAT and FQNNGV. Points on this clone: As yet, its antigen is unknown.

TCRdb's table, derived via immunoSEQ multiplex PCR, lists solely in-frame clones and lacks some. The repertoire includes about 1.1 million clones, about 72% of them detected once, and 0.7% to 0.95% sits in the top ten. The investigators split CD4+ cells into a CD45RA+ naive subset and a CD45RA-negative memory subset. The V gene is TRBV11-2, the J gene TRBJ2-7, with TRBD2 identical over 7 bases. This receptor was identified in a man between 18 and 35 years old in good health. Some clones in this sample may be carry-over from other donors' samples. The sample taken for sequencing was memory CD4+ T cells from PBMCs. As for subset: CD45RA-negative fraction. This CDR3 is CASSLVGGGLPSYEQYF. CDR3 sequence (DNA): TGTGCCAGCAGCTTAGTTGGGGGGGGACTCCCATCCTACGAGCAGTACTTC.